The 18 T cell receptor beta chains in this list originate from one sample, sequenced in a study of T cells expressing NK-cell markers. Following a re-call of the 5' RACE reads, TCRdb has one entry per CDR3 protein and lacks DNA. The sample's table shows some 450,000 distinct CDR3 sequences. The specimen sequenced was blood T cells: a sorted CD56 or NKG2C T cell subset, CD4+ or CD8+ T cells, or bulk PBMC T cells (not recorded which). The source is a woman between 18 and 75 years old in good health.

The chain carries TRBV6-2 or TRBV6-3 and TRBJ1-3. The CDR3 runs 15 residues. Per germline, CDR1 MNHEY and CDR2 SVGEGT. This chain's CDR3 is CASSRRQGAGNTIYF.

The chain combines TRBV4-3 with TRBJ2-3. The CDR3 length is 15 residues. In germline, CDR1 is LGHNA, CDR2 YSLEER. CDR3 protein: CASSQAQVTTDTQYF.

This CDR3 reads CASRGDQNEQFF. V gene TRBV2 combines with J gene TRBJ2-1; TCRdb lists TRBD1, though no DNA is available to test this call. This CDR3 spans 12 amino acids. Germline values: CDR1 SNHLY, CDR2 FYNNEI.

The chain couples TRBV12-3 or TRBV12-4 to TRBJ2-3; the TCRdb call, TRBD1, lacks DNA for checking. This CDR3 is 17 amino acids long. The CDR3 is CASSPGAGWGYTDTQYF.

The CDR3 reads CASSYTGGGYSNEQFF. J is TRBJ2-1 and V is TRBV6-2 or TRBV6-3; TCRdb calls TRBD2, which cannot be checked without DNA. This CDR3 is 16 amino acids long. Germline CDR1 reads MNHEY; CDR2 reads SVGEGT.

This chain connects TRBV11-2 to TRBJ2-1; TCRdb indicates TRBD2, and absent DNA this call remains unverified. The CDR3 is 14 amino acids. CDR1 and CDR2 from the germline V gene are SGHAT and FQNNGV. CDR3: CASTTETREAEQFF.

The chain recombines TRBV5-6 with TRBJ2-6; the D gene TCRdb calls, TRBD1, cannot be checked with no DNA. In germline, CDR1 is SGHDT, CDR2 YYEEEE. The CDR3 has 16 amino acids. This chain's CDR3 is CASSPRQVGGANVLTF.

This sequence joins TRBV7-8 and TRBJ1-5. CDR3 size: 14 residues. Germline V CDR1 and CDR2: SGHVS, FQNEAQ. The CDR3 loop is CASSAGRINQPQHF.

The J gene is TRBJ2-6, the V gene TRBV4-3. CDR1 LGHNA and CDR2 YSLEER come from the germline V gene. This CDR3 comprises 16 residues. CDR3 residues: CASSQDSNSGANVLTF.

V and J are TRBV5-1 and TRBJ2-1; TCRdb's D gene call, TRBD2, goes unchecked for lack of DNA. CDR1 is SGHRS and CDR2 is YFSETQ in the germline V gene. The CDR3 extends over 15 amino acids. CDR3 loop: CASSLTSGGPDEQFF.

The chain combines TRBV6-2 or TRBV6-3 with TRBJ2-4; the TCRdb D gene call, TRBD1, has no DNA to confirm it. Germline V gene data show CDR1 as MNHEY and CDR2 as SVGEGT. The length of the CDR3 is 18 residues. CDR3 protein: CASSYEQDRVAAKNIQYF.

V usage is TRBV5-4 and J usage is TRBJ1-1. Germline loops: CDR1 SGHNT, CDR2 YYREEE (reference sequence). This CDR3 is built from 13 residues. CDR3 sequence reads: CASSLQSGGEAFF.

CDR3 loop: CSATGNSYEQYF. The chain is built from TRBV20-1 and TRBJ2-7. This CDR3 has 12 residues. The V gene's germline CDR1 is DFQATT and CDR2 SNEGSKA (reference sequence).

The rearrangement uses TRBV10-3 and TRBJ2-3. CDR1 ENHRY and CDR2 SYGVKD come from the germline V gene. The CDR3 spans 13 residues. The CDR3 region is CAISARRTDTQYF.

The chain combines TRBV12-3 or TRBV12-4 with TRBJ1-2; TCRdb's D gene call, TRBD1, goes unchecked for lack of DNA. The CDR3 runs to 14 residues. The CDR3 loop reads CASSLGGSRLGYTF.

This CDR3 reads CASSAVGDSSPLHF. The V gene is TRBV5-1, the J gene TRBJ1-6. Germline CDR1 is SGHRS and CDR2 is YFSETQ. The CDR3 is 14 amino acids.

This sequence joins TRBV5-6 and TRBJ2-5; with no DNA, the TCRdb D assignment of TRBD2 cannot be verified. This CDR3 has 14 residues. Germline CDR1 reads SGHDT; CDR2 reads YYEEEE. CDR3 protein: CASSLLRAQETQYF. Looking up the rest from reference TRBV5-6 and TRBJ2-5 gives the full variable domain: DAGVTQSPTHLIKTRGQQVTLRCSPKSGHDTVSWYQQALGQGPQFIFQYYEEEERQRGNFPDRFSGHQFPNYSSELNVNALLLGDSALYLCASSLLRAQETQYFGPGTRLLVL.

The chain recombines TRBV12-3 or TRBV12-4 with TRBJ2-5. CDR3 length: 14 residues. CDR3 loop: CASKFTGISETQYF.